The subject of this entry is one T cell receptor (beta chain). The ends lost 0 bases at V and 1 base at J; junction bases unmatched: 7. The CDR3 sequence is 18 residues long. Germline V gene lookup returns CDR1 MGHRA and CDR2 YSYEKL. RNA transcripts gave rise to amplified TCR beta CDR3 regions. Carried out on the TCR CDR3, a first-round RT-PCR used the HTBI primer set. One entry per CDR3 protein results from TCRdb running MiXCR on the multiplex PCR reads. The sample records about 410,000 distinct CDR3 sequences, over 12% being singletons. These data are taken from a study of T cells in Graves' hyperthyroidism and ophthalmopathy. Each diagnosis drew on symptoms, thyroxine, TRAb, thyroid ultrasound and orbital computed tomography findings.

Sequences were obtained from blood. This TCR came from a man younger than 35 with Graves' ophthalmopathy. The chain recombines TRBV4-1 with TRBJ1-1; 11 bases line up with TRBD1. The CDR3: CASSQEGRTGGANTEAFF. The CDR3 bases are TGCGCCAGCAGCCAAGAAGGACGGACAGGGGGCGCGAACACTGAAGCTTTCTTT.